Included here is one TCR beta chain sequence, with context. No antigen is known for it. The data were taken from a study of T cell responses to AZD1222 COVID-19 vaccine. Profiled with immunoSEQ multiplex PCR; TCRdb holds only in-frame clones, not every one. The sample shows some 79,000 clones, around 82% of them seen only once. Second doses were pooled across both intervals (about 4 or about 12 weeks). In germline, CDR1 is MNHEY, CDR2 SMNVEV (reference sequence). V was pared by 4 bases and J by 0 bases, with 14 bases between. This CDR3 contains 16 residues. Study-level results: Repertoires in all cases were sampled only once the peak T cell response had passed. The reported proportion of spike-specific TCRs targeting unmutated variant regions was nearly half.

The TCR originated in an adult who received the AZD1222 COVID-19 vaccine. This chain uses TRBV27 with TRBJ2-3; D uncertain. The sequencing here drew on peripheral blood, taken 28 days after the second AZD1222 dose. CDR3 DNA sequence: TGTGCCAGCAGTTCCCCGGTTTCATTTAGCACAGATACGCAGTATTTT. It is translated as CASSSPVSFSTDTQYF.